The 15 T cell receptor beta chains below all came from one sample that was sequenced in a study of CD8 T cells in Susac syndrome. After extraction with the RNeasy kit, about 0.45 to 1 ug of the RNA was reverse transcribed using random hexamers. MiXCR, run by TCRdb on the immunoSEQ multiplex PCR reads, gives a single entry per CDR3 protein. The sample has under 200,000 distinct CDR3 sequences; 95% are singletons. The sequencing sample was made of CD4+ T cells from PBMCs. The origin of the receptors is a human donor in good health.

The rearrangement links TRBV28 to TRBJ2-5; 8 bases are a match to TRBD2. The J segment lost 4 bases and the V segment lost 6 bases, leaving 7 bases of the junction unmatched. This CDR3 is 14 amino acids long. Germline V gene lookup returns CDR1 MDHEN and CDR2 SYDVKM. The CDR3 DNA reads TGTGCCAGCAGGGGGAGTAGCGGGGCAGAGACCCAGTACTTC. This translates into CASRGSSGAETQYF.

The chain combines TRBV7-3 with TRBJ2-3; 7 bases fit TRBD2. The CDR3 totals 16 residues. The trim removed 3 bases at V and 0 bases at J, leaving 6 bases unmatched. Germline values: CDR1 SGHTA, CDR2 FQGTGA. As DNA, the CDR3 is TGTGCCAGCAGCTTGGCCCCAGCGGGAAGCACAGATACGCAGTATTTT. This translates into CASSLAPAGSTDTQYF.

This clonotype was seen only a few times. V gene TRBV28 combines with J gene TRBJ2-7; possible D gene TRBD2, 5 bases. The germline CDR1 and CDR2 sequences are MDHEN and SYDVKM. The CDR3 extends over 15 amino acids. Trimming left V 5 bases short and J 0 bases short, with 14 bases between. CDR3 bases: TGTGCCAGCAGTCTTGGGCTAGCCGACTCCTACGAGCAGTACGTC. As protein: CASSLGLADSYEQYV.

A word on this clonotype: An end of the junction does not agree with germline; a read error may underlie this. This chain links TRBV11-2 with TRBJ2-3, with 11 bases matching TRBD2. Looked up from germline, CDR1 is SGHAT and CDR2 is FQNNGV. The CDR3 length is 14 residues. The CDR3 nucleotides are TGTGCCAGCACCTTAGCGGGGGGGCCCTATACGCAGTATTTT. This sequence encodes CASTLAGGPYTQYF.

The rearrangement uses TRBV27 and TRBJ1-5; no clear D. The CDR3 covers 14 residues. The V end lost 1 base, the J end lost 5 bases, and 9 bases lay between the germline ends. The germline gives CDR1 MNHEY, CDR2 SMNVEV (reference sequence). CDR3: CASSLLGPDQPQHF. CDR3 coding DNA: TGTGCCAGCAGTTTATTAGGCCCTGATCAGCCCCAGCATTTT.

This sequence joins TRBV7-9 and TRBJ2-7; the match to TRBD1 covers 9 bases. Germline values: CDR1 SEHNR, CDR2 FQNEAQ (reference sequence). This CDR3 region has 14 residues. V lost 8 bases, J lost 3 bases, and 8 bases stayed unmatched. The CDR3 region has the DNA TGTGCCAGCTTTTCCGGGACAGGGTGCTACGAGCAGTACGTC. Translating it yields CASFSGTGCYEQYV.

In nucleotides, the CDR3 is TGTGCCAGCAGCGGGCAGGAAGCACTGAACACTGAAGCTTTCTTT. Translation: CASSGQEALNTEAFF. The V gene is TRBV5-4, the J gene TRBJ1-1; D is undetermined. V lost 4 bases to trimming and J lost 0 bases, with 13 bases between them. The CDR3 sequence is 15 residues long. Germline CDR1 reads SGHNT; CDR2 reads YYREEE (reference sequence).

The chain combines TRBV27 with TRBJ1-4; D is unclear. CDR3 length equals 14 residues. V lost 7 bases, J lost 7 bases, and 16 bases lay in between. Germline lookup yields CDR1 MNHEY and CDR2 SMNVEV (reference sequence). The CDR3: CASNLLPQREKLFF. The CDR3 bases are TGTGCCAGCAACCTCCTTCCCCAGCGTGAAAAACTGTTTTTT.

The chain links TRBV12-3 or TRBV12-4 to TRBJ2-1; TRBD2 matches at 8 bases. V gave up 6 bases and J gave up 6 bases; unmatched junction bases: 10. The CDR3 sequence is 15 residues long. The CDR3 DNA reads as TGTGCCAGCAGGGCAGCGGGAGTGGTGATCAATGAGCAGTTCTTC. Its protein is CASRAAGVVINEQFF.

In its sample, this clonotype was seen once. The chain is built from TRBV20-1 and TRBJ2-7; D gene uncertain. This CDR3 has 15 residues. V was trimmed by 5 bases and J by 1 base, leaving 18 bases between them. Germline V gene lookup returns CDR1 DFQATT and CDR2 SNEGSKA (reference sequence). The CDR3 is CSAGRIQWQSYEQYF. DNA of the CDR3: TGCAGTGCTGGACGTATACAGTGGCAGTCCTACGAGCAGTACTTC.

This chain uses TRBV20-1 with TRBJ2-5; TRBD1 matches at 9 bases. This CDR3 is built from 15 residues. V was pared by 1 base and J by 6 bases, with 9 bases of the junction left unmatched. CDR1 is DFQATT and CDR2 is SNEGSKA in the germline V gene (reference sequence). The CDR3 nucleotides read TGCAGTGCTAGAGGGCCGGGACAGGGTCCAAAGACCCAGTACTTC. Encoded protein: CSARGPGQGPKTQYF.

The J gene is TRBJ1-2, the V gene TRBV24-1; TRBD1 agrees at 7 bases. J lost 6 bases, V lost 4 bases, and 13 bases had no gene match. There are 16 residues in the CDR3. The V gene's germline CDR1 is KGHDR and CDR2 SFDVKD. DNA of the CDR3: TGTGCCACCAGTGACCCTACGACAGGGTCCGTCGATGGCTACACCTTC. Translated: CATSDPTTGSVDGYTF.

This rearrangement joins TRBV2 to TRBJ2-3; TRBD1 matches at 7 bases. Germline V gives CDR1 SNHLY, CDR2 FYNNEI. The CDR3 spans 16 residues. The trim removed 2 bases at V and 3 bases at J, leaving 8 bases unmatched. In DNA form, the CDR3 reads TGTGCCAGCAGTGAATTAGAGGGGGCGCGGACAGATACGCAGTATTTT. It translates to CASSELEGARTDTQYF.

This CDR3 is CASSPRVGTNEKLFF. CDR3 nucleotides: TGTGCCAGCAGCCCAAGGGTTGGAACTAATGAAAAACTGTTTTTT. J is TRBJ1-4 and V is TRBV7-2; the D is unclear. V lost 5 bases and J lost 1, with 11 bases in between. The CDR3 consists of 15 residues. Looked up from germline, CDR1 is SGHTA and CDR2 is FQGNSA.

This CDR3 is CASSRQGYGETQYF. DNA for the CDR3: TGTGCCAGCAGTCGACAGGGGTATGGGGAGACCCAGTACTTC. The chain couples TRBV27 to TRBJ2-5, with 8 positions matching TRBD1. This CDR3 spans 14 amino acids. Trimming removed 5 bases from V and 5 bases from J; junction bases left unmatched: 7. Germline CDR1 reads MNHEY; CDR2 reads SMNVEV (reference sequence).